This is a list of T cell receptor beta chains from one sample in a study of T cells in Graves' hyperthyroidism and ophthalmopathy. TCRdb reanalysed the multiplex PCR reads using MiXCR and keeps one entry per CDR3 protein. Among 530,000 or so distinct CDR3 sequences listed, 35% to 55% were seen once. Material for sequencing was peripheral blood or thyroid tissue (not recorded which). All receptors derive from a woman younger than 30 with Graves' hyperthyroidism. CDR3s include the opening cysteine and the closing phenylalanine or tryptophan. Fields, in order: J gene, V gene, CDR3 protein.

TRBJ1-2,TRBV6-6,CASRRDFNYGYTF
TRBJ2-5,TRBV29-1,CSVDSGSQETQYF
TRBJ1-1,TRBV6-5,CASSYMGRQNTEAFF
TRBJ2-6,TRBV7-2,CASSQAGDSVAYVLTF
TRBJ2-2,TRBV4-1,CASSQDHRSGRATGELFF
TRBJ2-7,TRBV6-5,CASRETFADEQYF
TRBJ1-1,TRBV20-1,CSATQGAREAFF
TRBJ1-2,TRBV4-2,CGTYSHYGYTF
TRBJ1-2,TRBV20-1,CSARGHRARRYGYTF
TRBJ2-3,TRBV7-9,CASSPTSGAFTDTQYF
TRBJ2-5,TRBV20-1,CSARGLAGQETQYF
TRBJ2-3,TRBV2,CASRGLPADTQYF
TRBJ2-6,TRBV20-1,CSARVGLLTF
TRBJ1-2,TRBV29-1,CSILTGDGYTF
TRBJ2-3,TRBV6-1,CASRWTSGLADTQYF
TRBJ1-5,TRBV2,CASSEGWGGTGNQPQHF
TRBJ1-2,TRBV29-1,CSAEGSGLGYTF
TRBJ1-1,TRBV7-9,CASSTYRGKGGTEAFF
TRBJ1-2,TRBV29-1,CSVRENYGYTF
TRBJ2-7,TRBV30,CALETSGIYEQYF
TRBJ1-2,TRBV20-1,CSARDSGRGYTF
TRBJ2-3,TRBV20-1,CSARVGGITSTDTQYF
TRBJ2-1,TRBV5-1,CASSPRGSSYNEQFF
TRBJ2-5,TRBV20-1,CSANQETQYF
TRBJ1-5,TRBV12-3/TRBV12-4,CASSLRQGGQPQHF
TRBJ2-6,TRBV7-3,CASRSMGSGANVLTF
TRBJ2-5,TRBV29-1,CSLRTSGRETQYF
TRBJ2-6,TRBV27,CASTDSGANVLTF
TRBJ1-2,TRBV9,CASSAPQGLYGYTF
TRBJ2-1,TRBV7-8,CASSLEPAPRGNEQFF
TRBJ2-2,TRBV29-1,CSVGTGDETGELFF
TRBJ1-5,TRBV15,CATSRDQGRNQPQHF
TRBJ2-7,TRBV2,CATRGGGLRHEQYF
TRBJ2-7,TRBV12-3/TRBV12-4,CASGRGGHEQYF
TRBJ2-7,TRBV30,CAWGTAYEQYF
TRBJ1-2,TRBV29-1,CSVEDSAYYGYTF
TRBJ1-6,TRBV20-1,CRRGQDKIPSYNSPLHF
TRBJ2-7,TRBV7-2,CASSREWGEQYF
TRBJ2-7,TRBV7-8,CASSPGGGTYEQCF
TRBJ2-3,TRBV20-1,CSASSPTSGSPDTQYF